This paragraph covers one T cell receptor (beta chain) sequence. The antigen it binds to is not known. A junction end diverges from the germline sequence, so it may reflect a read error. The CDR3 covers 16 residues, taking in both the cysteine and the phenylalanine. Here the CDR3 DNA is all that survives: 48 bases in frame from base 1. The germline V gene supplies CDR1 MDHEN and CDR2 SYDVKM. These data belong to a study of T cells after posttransplantation cyclophosphamide (dated by TCRdb to 2015 to 2016). Study-wide context: Using TRB sequencing, the study followed how the T cell repertoire rebuilt after myeloablative bone marrow transplantation with posttransplantation cyclophosphamide given as GVHD prophylaxis. Antigen receptor sequencing covered samples from roughly 40 PTCy-treated patients and around 15 of their related bone marrow donors. Blood from all 35 or so PTCy patients with 1-year posttransplant specimens was subjected to TRB sequencing. Up to roughly 3 additional blood samples from 2 to 5.2 years after transplant were also TRB-sequenced in 3 patients, as was pretransplant blood from a handful of patients. Because TRA and TRB clonality were tightly correlated in 9 samples, subsequent TCR analyses were focused on TRB only. Public TRB sequences were queried against a database of over 3,000 sequences associated with responses to pathogens, tumor antigens, self-antigens and alloantigens.

TRB sequencing was run on genomic DNA with either the immunoSEQ assay at survey resolution or the hsTCRB kit. The paper's processing steps were these. The immunoSEQ software handled initial read processing, and the LymphoSeq R package was used for repertoire analyses. Clonality was computed as 1 minus normalized Shannon entropy; Gini coefficient was also calculated for each TRB dataset. Phenotypes of unsorted samples were inferred by mapping TRB sequences from sorted subsets of the recipient or donor onto the same recipient's unsorted samples. The immuneACCESS repertoire file appears here via TCRdb, limited to in-frame rearrangements. These files lack a portion of the clones; in checked studies, under half of the deficit traces to unresolved V genes, and the cause of the others is not known. V, J and clone size derive from that table, while D and trimming were established from the DNA sequence. In this sample the table shows about 24,000 clones, around 89% of which occur a single time. The top ten hold about 7.9% of the sample.

The control group consisted of ten to eleven patients who received myeloablative marrow transplants with methotrexate plus a calcineurin inhibitor and who were sampled 1 year after transplant. Peripheral blood and bone marrow mononuclear cells were isolated by Ficoll-Hypaque density centrifugation and cryopreserved. Overall study outcomes, separate from this receptor: Across 35 to 45 patients, TRB clonality was highly associated with recipient CMV seropositivity and CMV reactivation, and diversity in PTCy patients was similar to diversity in CNI/methotrexate controls. At 1-2 months, donor-recipient similarity was low but rose over the first year, and the later blood repertoires were often dominated by donor CD8+ memory clones. The TRB repertoires of T cells infiltrating skin or the GI tract showed only limited overlap with the TRB repertoires found in blood.

The chain uses TRBV28 and TRBJ2-3; TRBD2 fits 7 bases in the junction. The source is a female patient in her fifties or sixties who received an allogeneic stem cell transplant from an unrelated donor, was CMV-positive, and had chronic GVHD only. After a transplant, some T cells may be of graft donor origin. The specimen was PBMCs, collected after an allogeneic stem cell transplant with a calcineurin inhibitor and methotrexate. The sequenced DNA: TGTGTCAGCAGTTTTGTCGGCGGGAGTCGTGCAGATACGCAGTATTTT. This encodes CVSSFVGGSRADTQYF. Extended through the reference TRBV28 and TRBJ2-3 proteins, this CDR3 yields the full variable domain: DVKVTQSSRYLVKRTGEKVFLECVQDMDHENMFWYRQDPGLGLRLIYFSYDVKMKEKGDIPEGYSVSREKKERFSLILESASTNQTSMYLCVSSFVGGSRADTQYFGPGTRLTVL.